Each of the 18 T cell receptor beta chains below was sequenced from the same sample in a study of CD8 T cells in Susac syndrome. Random hexamers were used to reverse transcribe about 0.45 to 1 ug of RNA. In TCRdb, the immunoSEQ multiplex PCR reads were re-called with MiXCR into one record per CDR3 protein. The sample lists 150,000 to 200,000 distinct CDR3 sequences; about 94% were seen once. Sequencing was done on a sample of CD4+ T cells from PBMCs. The receptors come from a human donor in good health.

The chain combines TRBV7-2 with TRBJ2-7, with a tentative D call TRBD2 (5 bases). Trimming took off 11 bases at V and 0 bases at J, with 14 bases between the two ends. The length of the CDR3 is 13 residues. Germline lookup yields CDR1 SGHTA and CDR2 FQGNSA. Here the CDR3 DNA reads TGTGCCGCCCGGGAAGAAAGCTCCTACGAGCAGTACTTC. The encoded protein is CAAREESSYEQYF.

The chain links TRBV20-1 to TRBJ1-1; D call uncertain. The V end was cut by 3 bases, the J end by 4 bases, with 6 bases between. The germline V gene has CDR1 DFQATT and CDR2 SNEGSKA (reference sequence). This CDR3 comprises 11 residues. For the CDR3, the DNA is TGCAGTGCTAGGTTGGGCACTGAAGCTTTCTTT. It yields the protein CSARLGTEAFF.

The chain links TRBV12-3 or TRBV12-4 to TRBJ2-7; 8 bases are shared with TRBD1. The V segment lost 5 bases and the J segment 7 bases; nucleotides outside the gene matches: 13. The CDR3 consists of 15 residues. CDR3 region: CASSPRQGLGGEQYF. The CDR3 DNA follows: TGTGCCAGCAGTCCGCGACAGGGGCTCGGTGGAGAGCAGTACTTC.

The chain joins TRBV11-2 to TRBJ2-1; D call uncertain. This CDR3 is 11 amino acids long. With 3 bases removed from V and 9 bases from J, the gap between germline ends came to 6 bases. Per germline, CDR1 SGHAT and CDR2 FQNNGV. CDR3 residues: CASSFGIEQFF. DNA of the CDR3: TGTGCCAGCAGCTTTGGCATTGAGCAGTTCTTC.

This clonotype has only one observation. The V call is TRBV29-1, the J call TRBJ1-4; 7 bases line up with TRBD1. The J segment lost 6 bases and the V segment lost 8 bases, leaving 12 bases of the junction unmatched. Germline lookup yields CDR1 SQVTM and CDR2 ANQGSEA. The CDR3 is made up of 14 amino acids. The CDR3 loop reads CSSRDSGTDEKLFF. The CDR3 coding sequence is TGCAGCTCCCGGGACAGTGGCACCGATGAAAAACTGTTTTTT.

The V call is TRBV5-1, the J call TRBJ1-1; 8 nucleotides agree with TRBD1. CDR1 is SGHRS and CDR2 is YFSETQ in the germline V gene. With V trimmed by 4 bases and J by 10 bases, 15 bases remained unmatched. CDR3 length: 15 amino acids. The CDR3 DNA reads as TGCGCCAGCAGCGGGTCGACCGGACAGGGCTCAGGAGCTTTCTTT. It translates to CASSGSTGQGSGAFF.

The V call is TRBV2, the J call TRBJ2-5; D might be TRBD1 (5 bases). Trimming removed 4 bases from V and 1 base from J, with 13 bases in between. This CDR3 comprises 15 residues. Germline V lookup: CDR1 SNHLY, CDR2 FYNNEI. CDR3 loop: CASSAQAGPQETQYF. The CDR3 bases are TGTGCCAGCAGTGCCCAAGCAGGGCCCCAAGAGACCCAGTACTTC.

The chain is built from TRBV29-1 and TRBJ2-7, with TRBD2 as a possible D gene (5 bases). The CDR3 length is 13 residues. V was pared by 4 bases and J by 0 bases, with 10 bases between. CDR1 is SQVTM, CDR2 ANQGSEA, per germline. The CDR3 protein is CSVGRTLSYEQYF. As DNA, the CDR3 is TGCAGCGTTGGGAGGACCCTCTCCTACGAGCAGTACTTC.

The chain employs TRBV12-3 or TRBV12-4 and TRBJ1-1, with TRBD1 as a possible D gene (5 bases). Trimming took 7 bases from V and 2 from J, leaving 14 bases between them. The CDR3 covers 14 residues. Here the CDR3 reads CASTSDTPNTEAFF. The DNA for the CDR3 is TGTGCCAGCACCTCGGACACCCCCAACACTGAAGCTTTCTTT.

The chain has TRBV19 and TRBJ2-3; D might be TRBD1 (5 bases). The V end was cut by 4 bases, the J end by 2 bases, with 10 bases between. CDR3 length equals 14 residues. CDR1 and CDR2 (germline): LNHDA, SQIVND (reference sequence). CDR3 sequence (DNA): TGTGCCAGTAGTAGCGACAGAGCCACAGATACGCAGTATTTT. This encodes CASSSDRATDTQYF.

In DNA, the CDR3 is TGTGCCAGCAGCCCCCCGTTGGGGCTAGCGGGGGACTACGAGCAGTACTTC. Protein sequence: CASSPPLGLAGDYEQYF. This rearrangement joins TRBV3-1 to TRBJ2-7; 10 nucleotides align to TRBD2. The J segment lost 3 bases and the V segment lost 4 bases, leaving 12 bases of the junction unmatched. This CDR3 comprises 17 residues. The germline V gene has CDR1 LGHDT and CDR2 YNNKEL (reference sequence).

The chain carries TRBV20-1 and TRBJ2-1; D gene unclear. Germline CDR1 DFQATT, CDR2 SNEGSKA (reference sequence). Trimming left V 3 bases short and J 9 bases short, with 6 bases between. The CDR3 extends over 10 amino acids. The CDR3 DNA reads as TGCAGTGCTAGGGATATTGAGCAGTTCTTC. Amino acid sequence: CSARDIEQFF.

The chain employs TRBV25-1 and TRBJ2-3; 12 nucleotides line up with TRBD2. Germline values: CDR1 MGHDK, CDR2 SYGVNS. This CDR3 contains 16 residues. V lost 5 bases to trimming and J lost 5 bases; unmatched junction nucleotides: 8. The CDR3 DNA is TGTGCCAGCAGTCCCCGGACTAGCGGGGACAGAGATACGCAGTATTTT. Amino acids: CASSPRTSGDRDTQYF.

This rearrangement joins TRBV20-1 to TRBJ1-2; D is unclear. Between the trimmed V and J ends, which lost 5 bases and 1 base, there was a span of 14 bases. This CDR3 has 14 amino acids. Germline CDR1 DFQATT, CDR2 SNEGSKA (reference sequence). The CDR3 DNA follows: TGCAGTGCTGCCGAACCGGCGTTTAACTATGGCTACACCTTC. Translated: CSAAEPAFNYGYTF.

The chain recombines TRBV4-2 with TRBJ1-2; D may be TRBD1 (5 bases). The CDR3 loop spans 16 amino acids. V lost 6 bases, J lost 0 bases, and 17 bases lay in between. The germline CDR1 and CDR2 sequences are LGHNA and YNFKEQ. CDR3 region: CASRQRGGKANYGYTF. The DNA for the CDR3 is TGTGCCAGCAGACAAAGGGGAGGGAAAGCTAACTATGGCTACACCTTC.

CDR3 region: CASRMGLAVHEQFF. The CDR3 DNA reads TGTGCCAGCAGGATGGGACTAGCGGTCCATGAGCAGTTCTTC. The V gene is TRBV7-2, the J gene TRBJ2-1, with 11 positions matching TRBD2. Germline V gene lookup returns CDR1 SGHTA and CDR2 FQGNSA. The ends lost 6 bases at V and 8 bases at J; junction bases unmatched: 6. The CDR3 has 14 residues.

The CDR3 loop is CASSARDREYNEQFF. For the CDR3, the DNA is TGTGCCAGCAGCGCCCGGGACAGGGAGTACAATGAGCAGTTCTTC. The V gene is TRBV5-4, the J gene TRBJ2-1; 9 bases align to TRBD1. CDR1 and CDR2 (germline): SGHNT, YYREEE (reference sequence). The CDR3 is made up of 15 amino acids. The trim removed 4 bases at V and 4 bases at J, leaving 6 bases unmatched.

The gene calls are TRBV15 and TRBJ1-6; no reliable D call. This CDR3 is 14 amino acids long. The germline V gene has CDR1 LNHNV and CDR2 YYDKDF (reference sequence). V lost 6 bases and J lost 10, with 16 bases in between. CDR3 residues: CATRSGSEGSPLHF. CDR3 DNA: TGTGCCACCAGAAGTGGTAGTGAGGGATCACCCCTCCACTTT.